This TCR beta chain originates from a study of monozygotic twins with inflammatory bowel disease. Study results and limitations: Relative clonotype sharing with others was diminished in IBD patients versus healthy twins, particularly with disease activity.

TCRdb re-called the 5' RACE reads, yielding one record per CDR3 amino acid sequence without DNA. This repertoire includes around 380,000 distinct CDR3 sequences. Notes on this clonotype: The antigen remains unidentified.

The sequence was obtained from a human donor with ulcerative colitis or Crohn's disease, or a healthy co-twin of an affected twin (not recorded which). Sequenced sample: blood.

The CDR3 sequence is CASTPRGRSYNEQFF. This chain links TRBV12-3 or TRBV12-4 with TRBJ2-1. The CDR3 contains 15 residues.